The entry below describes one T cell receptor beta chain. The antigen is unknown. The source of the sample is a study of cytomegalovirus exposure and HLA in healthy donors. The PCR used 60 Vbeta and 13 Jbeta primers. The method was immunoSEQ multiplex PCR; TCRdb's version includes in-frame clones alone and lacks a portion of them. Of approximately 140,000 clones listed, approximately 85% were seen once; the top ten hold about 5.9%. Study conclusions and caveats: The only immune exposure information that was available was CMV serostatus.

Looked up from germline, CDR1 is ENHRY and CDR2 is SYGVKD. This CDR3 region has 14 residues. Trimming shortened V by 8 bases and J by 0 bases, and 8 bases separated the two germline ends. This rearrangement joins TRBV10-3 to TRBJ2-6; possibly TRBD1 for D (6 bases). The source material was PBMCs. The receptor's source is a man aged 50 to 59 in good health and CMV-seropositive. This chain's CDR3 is CAIRDNSGANVLTF. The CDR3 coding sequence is TGTGCCATCCGGGACAACTCTGGGGCCAACGTCCTGACTTTC.